The rows below give T cell receptor beta chains drawn from one sample of a study of CD8+ T cells in alopecia areata. Sequenced by immunoSEQ multiplex PCR; TCRdb stores in-frame clones only, minus some. The data show 95,000 to 100,000 clones, roughly 56% seen once. Here the sequenced sample was CD8+ T cells sorted from blood, taken at approximately week 61, from a patient treated with tofacitinib. Receptor source: a human donor with alopecia areata. Each CDR3 is given with its conserved first and last residue. A D gene is named only where the DNA matches it firmly. Only part of the rows carry a size: once, few, many, or a class if the clone is expanded.

12 . TRBD1 TRBJ1-1 TRBV6-4 TGTGCCAGCAGTGGACAGGGCACTGAAGCTTTCTTT CASSGQGTEAFF
16 . TRBD1 TRBJ2-2 TRBV29-1 TGCAGCGTTGAAGGTGGAGGGACAGGACCCACCGGGGAGCTGTTTTTT CSVEGGGTGPTGELFF
14 . . TRBJ1-4 TRBV29-1 TGCAGCGCAGCCCCTTCCGGGGGCTGGGAAAAACTGTTTTTT CSAAPSGGWEKLFF
13 many . TRBJ1-5 TRBV27 TGTGCCAGCAGTTTATACCTAAATCAGCCCCAGCATTTT CASSLYLNQPQHF
13 . . TRBJ1-1 TRBV4-2 TGTGCCAGCAGGGGTTCTGTCGGCACTGAAGCTTTCTTT CASRGSVGTEAFF
14 . . TRBJ2-5 TRBV4-1 TGCGCCAGCAGCCTTACTTGGGCCCTAAAGACCCAGTACTTC CASSLTWALKTQYF
15 few . TRBJ2-3 TRBV27 TGTGCCAGCAGTGGGGTTTCCACTAGCACAGATACGCAGTATTTT CASSGVSTSTDTQYF
15 . . TRBJ1-2 TRBV6-1 TGTGCCAGCAGTGGACAGGATGCGATTACCTATGGCTACACCTTC CASSGQDAITYGYTF
15 few TRBD1 TRBJ2-7 TRBV7-9 TGTGCCAGCAGCCTAAGGACAGGGCCCTCCTACGAGCAGTACTTC CASSLRTGPSYEQYF
16 . . TRBJ2-7 TRBV13 TGTGCCAGCAGTTGGCGCGGACTGGATGCCCGCGACGAGCAGTACTTC CASSWRGLDARDEQYF
15 . . TRBJ1-2 TRBV4-2 TGTGCCAGCAGCCACCCGGGACAAGGACCGGGCGGCTACACCTTC CASSHPGQGPGGYTF
13 . TRBD1 TRBJ1-4 TRBV29-1 TGCAGCGCCGGACAGGGAATCAATGAAAAACTGTTTTTT CSAGQGINEKLFF
17 . . TRBJ1-5 TRBV27 TGTGCCAGCAGTCACAGGGCAGGGGACCCCTTGGGTCAGCCCCAGCATTTT CASSHRAGDPLGQPQHF
17 . TRBD1 TRBJ2-2 TRBV5-1 TGCGCCAGCAGCCCCCGGACAGGAACAATTTTTACCGGGGAGCTGTTTTTT CASSPRTGTIFTGELFF
13 few . TRBJ2-3 TRBV29-1 TGCAGCGTTGAAGTGGGGGCCCCAGATACGCAGTATTTT CSVEVGAPDTQYF
12 . . TRBJ2-3 TRBV5-6 TGTGCCAGCAGCTTGGGACGGGCCGCCCAGTATTTT CASSLGRAAQYF
14 few TRBD1 TRBJ2-7 TRBV29-1 TGCAGCGTTGAAGTGGGGACAGCCTCCTACGAGCAGTACTTC CSVEVGTASYEQYF
13 . . TRBJ1-5 TRBV27 TGTGCCAGCAGCCTAGGGGGGGGTATGGCCCAGCATTTT CASSLGGGMAQHF
12 . . TRBJ1-2 TRBV6-5 TGTGCCAGCAGTGGGGACAACTATGGCTACACCTTC CASSGDNYGYTF
14 . . TRBJ1-1 TRBV13 TGTGCCAGCAGTTCTGACAGTACAAACACTGAAGCTTTCTTT CASSSDSTNTEAFF
17 few . TRBJ2-4 TRBV4-2 TGTGCCAGCAGCCAACGCCGGGACGTAGAAGCCAAAAACATTCAGTACTTC CASSQRRDVEAKNIQYF
13 . TRBD1 TRBJ2-4 TRBV7-9 TGTGCCAGCAGCTCCAAGACAGGGGACATTCAGTACTTC CASSSKTGDIQYF
16 . . TRBJ2-1 TRBV7-3 TGTGCCAGCAGCTTAGTACTAAGCGGCACGACCAATGAGCAGTTCTTC CASSLVLSGTTNEQFF
13 once . TRBJ1-1 TRBV30 TGTGCCTGGAGTTGGGGGAGTGACACTGAAGCTTTCTTT CAWSWGSDTEAFF
11 few . TRBJ1-1 TRBV9 TGTGCCAGCGGTGGCCTCGGAGGGGCTTTCTTT CASGGLGGAFF
15 . . TRBJ2-3 TRBV13 TGTGCCAGCAGCGGGCGAGATCTACCGACAGATACGCAGTATTTT CASSGRDLPTDTQYF
11 . . TRBJ2-1 TRBV27 TGTGCCAGCAGTTCCTCCGGGGAGCAGTTCTTC CASSSSGEQFF
14 . TRBD1 TRBJ2-5 TRBV6-5 TGTGCCAGCAGTGATTACAGGGGGCGAGAGACCCAGTACTTC CASSDYRGRETQYF
12 . . TRBJ1-2 TRBV29-1 TGCAGCGTTGAATTGGGGGAATCCCTTTACACCTTC CSVELGESLYTF